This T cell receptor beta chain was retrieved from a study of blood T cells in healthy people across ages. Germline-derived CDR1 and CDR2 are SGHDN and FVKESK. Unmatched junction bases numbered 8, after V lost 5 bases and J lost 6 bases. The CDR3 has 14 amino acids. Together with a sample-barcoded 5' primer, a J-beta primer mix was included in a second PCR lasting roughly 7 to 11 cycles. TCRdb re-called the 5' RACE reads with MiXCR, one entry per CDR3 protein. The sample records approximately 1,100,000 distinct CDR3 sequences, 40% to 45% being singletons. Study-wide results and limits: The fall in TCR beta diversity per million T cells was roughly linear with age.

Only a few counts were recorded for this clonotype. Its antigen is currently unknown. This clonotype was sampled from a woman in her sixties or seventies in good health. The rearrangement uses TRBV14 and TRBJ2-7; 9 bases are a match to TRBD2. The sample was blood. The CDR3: CASSKGAGGVEQYF. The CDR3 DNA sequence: TGTGCCAGCAGCAAAGGCGCGGGAGGGGTCGAGCAGTACTTC.